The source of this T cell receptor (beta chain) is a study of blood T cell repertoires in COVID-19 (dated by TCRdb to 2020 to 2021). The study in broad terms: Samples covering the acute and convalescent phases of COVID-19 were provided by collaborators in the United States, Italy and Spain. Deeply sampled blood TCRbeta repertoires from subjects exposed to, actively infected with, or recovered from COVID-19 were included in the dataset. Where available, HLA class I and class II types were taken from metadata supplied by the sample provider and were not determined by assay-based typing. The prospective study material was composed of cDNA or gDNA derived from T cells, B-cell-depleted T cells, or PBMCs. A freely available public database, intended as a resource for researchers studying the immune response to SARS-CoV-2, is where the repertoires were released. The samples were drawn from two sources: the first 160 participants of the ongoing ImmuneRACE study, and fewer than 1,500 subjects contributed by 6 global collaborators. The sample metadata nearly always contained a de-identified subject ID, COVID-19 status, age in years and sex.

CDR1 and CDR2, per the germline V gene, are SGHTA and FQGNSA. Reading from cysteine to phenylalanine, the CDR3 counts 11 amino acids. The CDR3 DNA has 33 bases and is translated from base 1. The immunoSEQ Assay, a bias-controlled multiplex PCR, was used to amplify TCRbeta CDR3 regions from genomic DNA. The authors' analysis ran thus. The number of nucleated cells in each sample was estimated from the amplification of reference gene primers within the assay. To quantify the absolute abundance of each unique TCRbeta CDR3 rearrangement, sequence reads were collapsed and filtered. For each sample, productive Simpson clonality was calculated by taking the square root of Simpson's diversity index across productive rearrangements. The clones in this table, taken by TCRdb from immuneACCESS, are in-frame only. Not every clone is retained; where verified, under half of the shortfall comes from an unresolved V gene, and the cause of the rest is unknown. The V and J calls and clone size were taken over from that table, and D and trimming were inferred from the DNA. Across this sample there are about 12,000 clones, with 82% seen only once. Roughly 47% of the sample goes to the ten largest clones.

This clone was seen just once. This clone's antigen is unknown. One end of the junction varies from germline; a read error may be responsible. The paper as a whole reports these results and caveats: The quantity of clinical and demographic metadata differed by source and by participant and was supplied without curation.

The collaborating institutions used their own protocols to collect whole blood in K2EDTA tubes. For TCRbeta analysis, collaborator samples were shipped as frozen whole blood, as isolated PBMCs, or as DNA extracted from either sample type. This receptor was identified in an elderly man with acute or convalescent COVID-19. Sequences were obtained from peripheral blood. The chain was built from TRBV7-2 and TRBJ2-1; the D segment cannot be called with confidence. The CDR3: CASRLDTEQFF. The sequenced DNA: TGTGCCAGCAGGTTAGACACTGAGCAGTTCTTC.